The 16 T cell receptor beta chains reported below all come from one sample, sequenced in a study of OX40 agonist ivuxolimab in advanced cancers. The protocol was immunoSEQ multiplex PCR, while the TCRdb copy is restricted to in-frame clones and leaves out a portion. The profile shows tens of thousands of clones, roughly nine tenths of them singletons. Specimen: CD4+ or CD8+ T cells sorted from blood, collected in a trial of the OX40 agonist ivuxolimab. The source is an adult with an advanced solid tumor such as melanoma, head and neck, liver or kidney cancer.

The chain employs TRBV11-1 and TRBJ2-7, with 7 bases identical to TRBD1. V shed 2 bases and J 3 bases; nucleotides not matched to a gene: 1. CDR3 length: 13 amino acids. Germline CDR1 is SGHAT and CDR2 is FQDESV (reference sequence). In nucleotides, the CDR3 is TGTGCCAGCAGCTTATGGGACAGCTACGAGCAGTACTTC. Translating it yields CASSLWDSYEQYF.

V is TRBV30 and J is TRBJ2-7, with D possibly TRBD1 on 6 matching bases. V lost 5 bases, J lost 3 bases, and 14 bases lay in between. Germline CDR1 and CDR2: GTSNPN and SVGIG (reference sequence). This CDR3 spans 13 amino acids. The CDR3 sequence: CAWSDSSIYEQYF. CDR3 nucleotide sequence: TGTGCCTGGTCGGACAGCTCTATCTACGAGCAGTACTTC.

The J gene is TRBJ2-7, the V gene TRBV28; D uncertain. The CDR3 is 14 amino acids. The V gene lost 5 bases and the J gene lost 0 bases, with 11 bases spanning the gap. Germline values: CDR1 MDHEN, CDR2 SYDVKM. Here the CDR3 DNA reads TGTGCCAGCAGTCCCTCAGTTGACTCCTACGAGCAGTACTTC. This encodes CASSPSVDSYEQYF.

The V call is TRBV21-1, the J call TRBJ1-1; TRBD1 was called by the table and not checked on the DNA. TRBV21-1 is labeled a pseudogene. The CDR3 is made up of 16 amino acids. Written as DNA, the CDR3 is TGTGCCAGCAGCCGGAAGGGGACAGGGGTTGGAACTGAAGCTTTCTTT. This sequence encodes CASSRKGTGVGTEAFF.

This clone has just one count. The CDR3 is CASREPGLAYNEQFF. In DNA, the CDR3 is TGTGCCAGCAGGGAACCGGGACTAGCCTACAATGAGCAGTTCTTC. The chain recombines TRBV6-5 with TRBJ2-1; TRBD2 aligns across 8 bases. With V trimmed by 6 bases and J by 2 bases, 6 bases remained unmatched. Germline loops: CDR1 MNHEY, CDR2 SVGAGI. CDR3 length equals 15 residues.

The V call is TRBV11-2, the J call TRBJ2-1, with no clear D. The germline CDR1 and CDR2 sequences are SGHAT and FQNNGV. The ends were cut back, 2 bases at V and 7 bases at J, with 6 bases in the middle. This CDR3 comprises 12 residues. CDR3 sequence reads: CASSLLINEQFF. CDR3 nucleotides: TGTGCCAGCAGCTTACTGATAAATGAGCAGTTCTTC.

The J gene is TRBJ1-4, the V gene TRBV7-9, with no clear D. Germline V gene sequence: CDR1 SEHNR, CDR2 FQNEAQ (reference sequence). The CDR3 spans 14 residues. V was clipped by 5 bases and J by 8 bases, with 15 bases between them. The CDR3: CASSPREEGEKLFF. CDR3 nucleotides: TGTGCCAGCAGCCCTCGGGAGGAGGGCGAAAAACTGTTTTTT.

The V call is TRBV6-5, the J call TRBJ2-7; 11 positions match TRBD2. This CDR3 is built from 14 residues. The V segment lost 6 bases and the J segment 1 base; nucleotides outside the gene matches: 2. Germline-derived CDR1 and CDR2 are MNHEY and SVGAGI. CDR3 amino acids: CASRWTSGSYEQYF. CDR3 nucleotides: TGTGCCAGCAGATGGACTAGCGGGTCCTACGAGCAGTACTTC.

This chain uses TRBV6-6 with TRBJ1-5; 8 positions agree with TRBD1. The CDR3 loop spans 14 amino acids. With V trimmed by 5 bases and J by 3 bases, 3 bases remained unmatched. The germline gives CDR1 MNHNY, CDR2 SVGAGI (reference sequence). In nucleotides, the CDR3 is TGTGCCAGCAGTACTCAGGGGGCCAATCAGCCCCAGCATTTT. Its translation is CASSTQGANQPQHF.

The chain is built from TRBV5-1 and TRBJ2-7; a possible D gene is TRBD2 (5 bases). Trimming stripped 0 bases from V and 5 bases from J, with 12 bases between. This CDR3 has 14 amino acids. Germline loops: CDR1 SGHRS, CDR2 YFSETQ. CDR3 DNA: TGCGCCAGCAGCTTGGAATCCCCCGGGGACGAGCAGTACTTC. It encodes CASSLESPGDEQYF.

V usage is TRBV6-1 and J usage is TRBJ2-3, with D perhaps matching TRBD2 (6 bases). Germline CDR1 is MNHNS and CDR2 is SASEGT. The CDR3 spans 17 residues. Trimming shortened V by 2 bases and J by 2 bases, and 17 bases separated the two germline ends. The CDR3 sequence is CASSERGSSAHTDTQYF. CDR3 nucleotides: TGTGCCAGCAGTGAAAGAGGGTCTAGCGCACACACAGATACGCAGTATTTT.

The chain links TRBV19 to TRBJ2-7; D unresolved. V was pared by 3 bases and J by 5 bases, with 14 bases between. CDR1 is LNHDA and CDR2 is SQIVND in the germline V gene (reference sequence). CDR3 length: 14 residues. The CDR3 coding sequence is TGTGCCAGTAGTATGTACGACGGGCAGCACGAGCAGTACTTC. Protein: CASSMYDGQHEQYF. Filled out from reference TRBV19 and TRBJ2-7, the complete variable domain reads DGGITQSPKYLFRKEGQNVTLSCEQNLNHDAMYWYRQDPGQGLRLIYYSQIVNDFQKGDIAEGYSVSREKKESFPLTVTSAQKNPTAFYLCASSMYDGQHEQYFGPGTRLTVT.

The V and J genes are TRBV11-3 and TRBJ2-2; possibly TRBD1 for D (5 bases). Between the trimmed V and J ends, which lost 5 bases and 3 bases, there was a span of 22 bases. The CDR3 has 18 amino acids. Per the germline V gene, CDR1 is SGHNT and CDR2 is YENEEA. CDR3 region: CASSQSSVTRGYTGELFF. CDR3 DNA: TGTGCCAGCAGCCAATCCTCCGTTACAAGGGGATACACCGGGGAGCTGTTTTTT.

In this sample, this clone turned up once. CDR3 region: CASSGAEGGSYEQYF. The CDR3 DNA reads as TGTGCCAGCAGCGGGGCCGAGGGGGGATCCTACGAGCAGTACTTC. The rearrangement links TRBV9 to TRBJ2-7; TRBD1 or TRBD2 may be the D gene (6 bases each). V was trimmed by 3 bases and J by 1 base, leaving 14 bases between them. CDR1 is SGDLS and CDR2 is YYNGEE in the germline V gene. This CDR3 has 15 residues.

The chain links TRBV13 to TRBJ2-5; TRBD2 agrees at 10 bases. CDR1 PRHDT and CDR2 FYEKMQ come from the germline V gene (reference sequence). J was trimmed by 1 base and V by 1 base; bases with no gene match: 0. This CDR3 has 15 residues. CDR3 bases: TGTGCCAGCAGCTTAGTAGCGGGGGGCCAAGAGACCCAGTACTTC. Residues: CASSLVAGGQETQYF.

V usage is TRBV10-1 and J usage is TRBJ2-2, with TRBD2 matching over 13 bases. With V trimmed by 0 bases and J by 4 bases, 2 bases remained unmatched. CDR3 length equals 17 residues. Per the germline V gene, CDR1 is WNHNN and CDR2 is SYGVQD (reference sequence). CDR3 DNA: TGCGCCAGCAGTGAGTCTCGACTAGCGGGAGGCACCGGGGAGCTGTTTTTT. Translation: CASSESRLAGGTGELFF.